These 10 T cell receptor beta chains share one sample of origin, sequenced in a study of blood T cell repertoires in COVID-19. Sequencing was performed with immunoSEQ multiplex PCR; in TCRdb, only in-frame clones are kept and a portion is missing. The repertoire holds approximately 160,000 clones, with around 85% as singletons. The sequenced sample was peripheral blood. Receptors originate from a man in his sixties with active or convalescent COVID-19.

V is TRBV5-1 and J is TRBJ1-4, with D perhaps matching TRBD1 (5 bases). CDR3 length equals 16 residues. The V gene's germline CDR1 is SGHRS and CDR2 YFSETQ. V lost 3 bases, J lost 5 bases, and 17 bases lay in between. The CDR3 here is CASSSSGGEGNEKLFF. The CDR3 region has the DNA TGCGCCAGCAGCTCCTCCGGGGGGGAGGGAAATGAAAAACTGTTTTTT.

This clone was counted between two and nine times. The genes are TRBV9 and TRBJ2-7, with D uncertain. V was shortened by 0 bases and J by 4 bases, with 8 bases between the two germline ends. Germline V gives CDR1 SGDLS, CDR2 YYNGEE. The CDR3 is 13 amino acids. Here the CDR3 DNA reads TGTGCCAGCAGCGTAGGCCCAGATTACGAGCAGTACTTC. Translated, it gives CASSVGPDYEQYF.

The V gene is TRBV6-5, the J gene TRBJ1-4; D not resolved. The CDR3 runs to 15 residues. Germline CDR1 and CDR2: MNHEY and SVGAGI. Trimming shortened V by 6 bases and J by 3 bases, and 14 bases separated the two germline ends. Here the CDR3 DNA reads TGTGCCAGCAGACCCCCCGCGGGAGCTAATGAAAAACTGTTTTTT. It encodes CASRPPAGANEKLFF.

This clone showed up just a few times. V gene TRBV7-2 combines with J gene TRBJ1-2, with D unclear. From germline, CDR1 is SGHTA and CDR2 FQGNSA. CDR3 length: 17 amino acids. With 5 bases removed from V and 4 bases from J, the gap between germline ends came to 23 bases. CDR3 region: CASSPTYPLDSGYGYTF. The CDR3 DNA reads TGTGCCAGCAGCCCAACATACCCGCTCGACTCGGGCTATGGCTACACCTTC.

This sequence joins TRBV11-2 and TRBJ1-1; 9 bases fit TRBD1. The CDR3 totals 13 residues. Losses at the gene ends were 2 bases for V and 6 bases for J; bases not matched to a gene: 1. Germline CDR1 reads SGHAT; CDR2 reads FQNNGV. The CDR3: CASSLRQGAEAFF. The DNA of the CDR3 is TGTGCCAGCAGCTTACGACAGGGGGCTGAAGCTTTCTTT.

CDR3 nucleotide sequence: TGTGCCAGCAGCCAAGATCCCGGGGGGAACACTGAAGCTTTCTTT. Amino acid sequence: CASSQDPGGNTEAFF. The V call is TRBV3-1 (or the pseudogene TRBV3-2), the J call TRBJ1-1; D is possibly TRBD1 (5 bases). V was pared by 0 bases and J by 1 base, with 9 bases between. Germline-derived CDR1 and CDR2 are LGHDT and YNNKEL (reference sequence). The CDR3 covers 15 residues.

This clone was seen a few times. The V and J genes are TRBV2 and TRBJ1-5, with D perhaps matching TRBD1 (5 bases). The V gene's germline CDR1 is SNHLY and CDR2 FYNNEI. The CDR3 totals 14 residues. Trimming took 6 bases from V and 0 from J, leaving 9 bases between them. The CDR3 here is CASRTDNSNQPQHF. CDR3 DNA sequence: TGTGCCAGCAGGACAGATAATAGCAATCAGCCCCAGCATTTT.

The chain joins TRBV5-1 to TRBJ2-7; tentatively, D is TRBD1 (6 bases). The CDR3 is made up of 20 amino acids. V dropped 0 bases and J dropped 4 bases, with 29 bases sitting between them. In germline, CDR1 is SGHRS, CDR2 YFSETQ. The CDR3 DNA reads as TGCGCCAGCAGCTTGGAGGGATTCGGGACAAAAGGTTATAGGGGGTACGAGCAGTACTTC. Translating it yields CASSLEGFGTKGYRGYEQYF.

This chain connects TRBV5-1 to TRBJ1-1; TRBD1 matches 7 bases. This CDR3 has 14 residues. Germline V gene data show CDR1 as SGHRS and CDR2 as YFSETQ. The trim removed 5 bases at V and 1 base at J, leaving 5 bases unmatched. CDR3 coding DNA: TGCGCCAGCAGTCAGGGGGTAAGGAACACTGAAGCTTTCTTT. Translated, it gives CASSQGVRNTEAFF.

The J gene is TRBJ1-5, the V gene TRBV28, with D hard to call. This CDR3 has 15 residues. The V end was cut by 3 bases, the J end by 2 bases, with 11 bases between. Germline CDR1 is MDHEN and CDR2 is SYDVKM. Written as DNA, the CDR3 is TGTGCCAGCAGTTTCAATGGCCTAGGCAATCAGCCCCAGCATTTT. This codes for CASSFNGLGNQPQHF.